This T cell receptor (beta chain) was captured in a study of T cells after yellow fever vaccination. Germline V gives CDR1 KGHSH, CDR2 LQKENI. V was clipped by 0 bases and J by 5 bases, with 10 bases between them. The CDR3 spans 15 residues. This clonotype has a handful of counts. UMIs were added to TCR cDNA along with a universal primer site when it was made by 5'RACE template switching. A single record per CDR3 protein comes from TCRdb applying MiXCR to the 5' RACE reads. Of hundreds of thousands of distinct CDR3 sequences detected, approximately 13% appear once; the ten largest clones hold more than 12%.

The sequence derives from a man aged 25 to 40 who received the YFV17D yellow fever vaccine. The rearrangement links TRBV18 to TRBJ2-2; TRBD1 is a possible D gene (6 bases). The specimen comprised PBMCs, sampled on the day of the yellow fever booster vaccination. DNA for the CDR3: TGTGCCAGCTCACCACCAACAGGGTTGACCGGGGAGCTGTTTTTT. As protein: CASSPPTGLTGELFF. The variable domain in full, with the rest retrieved from reference TRBV18 and TRBJ2-2, is NAGVMQNPRHLVRRRGQEARLRCSPMKGHSHVYWYRQLPEEGLKFMVYLQKENIIDESGMPKERFSAEFPKEGPSILRIQQVVRGDSAAYFCASSPPTGLTGELFFGEGSRLTVL.